The entry below gives a single T cell receptor (beta chain) sequence along with its context. Its antigen is as yet unknown. PCR employed 60 Vbeta and 13 Jbeta primers. Using immunoSEQ multiplex PCR, the repertoire was profiled, and TCRdb retains in-frame clones only, with some absent. The specimen's table records around 200,000 clones. The germline gives CDR1 SQVTM, CDR2 ANQGSEA. The V gene lost 1 base and the J gene lost 3 bases, with 13 bases spanning the gap. This CDR3 comprises 14 residues. These data come from a study of cytomegalovirus exposure and HLA in healthy donors. The wider study: In an early release, HLA-typed donors contributed some 82 million unique TCR sequences. Whole-study results and caveats: It was fewer than 200 TCR beta chains that were listed as cytomegalovirus-associated.

The receptor was derived from a girl aged 2-10 years in good health and CMV-seropositive. The genes are TRBV29-1 and TRBJ2-7, with a tentative D call TRBD1 (5 bases). Sequencing used PBMCs. The chain's CDR3 is CSVEVPSTGYEQYF. CDR3 bases: TGCAGCGTTGAAGTCCCCTCCACAGGCTACGAGCAGTACTTC.